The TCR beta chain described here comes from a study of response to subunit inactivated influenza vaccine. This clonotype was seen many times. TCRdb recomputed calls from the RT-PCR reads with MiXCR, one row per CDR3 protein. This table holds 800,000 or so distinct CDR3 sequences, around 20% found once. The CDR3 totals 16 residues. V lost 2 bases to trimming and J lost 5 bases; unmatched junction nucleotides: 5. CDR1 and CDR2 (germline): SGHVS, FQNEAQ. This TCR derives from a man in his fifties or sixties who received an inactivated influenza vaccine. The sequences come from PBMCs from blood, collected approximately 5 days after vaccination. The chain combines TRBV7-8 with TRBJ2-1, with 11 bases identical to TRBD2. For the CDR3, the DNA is TGTGCCAGCAGCTTAAGTGCTAGCGGGGGGCACAATGAGCAGTTCTTC. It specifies CASSLSASGGHNEQFF.